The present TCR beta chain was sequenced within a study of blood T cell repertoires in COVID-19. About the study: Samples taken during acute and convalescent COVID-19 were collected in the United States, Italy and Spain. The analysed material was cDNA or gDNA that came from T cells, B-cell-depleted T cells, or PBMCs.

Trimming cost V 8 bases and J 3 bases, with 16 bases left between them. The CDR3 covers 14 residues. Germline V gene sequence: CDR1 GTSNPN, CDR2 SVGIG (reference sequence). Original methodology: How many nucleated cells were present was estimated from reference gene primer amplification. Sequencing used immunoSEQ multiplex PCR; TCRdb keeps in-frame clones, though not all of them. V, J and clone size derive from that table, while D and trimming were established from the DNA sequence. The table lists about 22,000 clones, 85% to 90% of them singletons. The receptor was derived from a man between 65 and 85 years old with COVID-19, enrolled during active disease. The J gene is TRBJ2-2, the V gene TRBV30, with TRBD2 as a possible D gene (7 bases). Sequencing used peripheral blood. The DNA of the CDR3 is TGTGCCACCTTCCGGGGGGCCCACACCGGGGAGCTGTTTTTT. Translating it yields CATFRGAHTGELFF.